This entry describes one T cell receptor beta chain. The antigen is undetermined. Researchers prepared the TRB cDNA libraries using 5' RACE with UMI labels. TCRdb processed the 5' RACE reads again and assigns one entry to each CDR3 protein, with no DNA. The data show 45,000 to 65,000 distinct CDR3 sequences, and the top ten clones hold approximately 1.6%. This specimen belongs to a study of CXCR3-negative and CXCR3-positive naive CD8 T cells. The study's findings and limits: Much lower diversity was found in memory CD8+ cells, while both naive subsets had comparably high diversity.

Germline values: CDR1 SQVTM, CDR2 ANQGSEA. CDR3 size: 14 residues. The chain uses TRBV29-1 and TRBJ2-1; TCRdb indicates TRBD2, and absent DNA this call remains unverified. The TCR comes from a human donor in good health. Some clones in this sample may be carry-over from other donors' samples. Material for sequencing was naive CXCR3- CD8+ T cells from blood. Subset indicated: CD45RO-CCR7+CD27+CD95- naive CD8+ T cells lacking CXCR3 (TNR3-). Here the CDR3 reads CSVVGPNSYNEQFF.